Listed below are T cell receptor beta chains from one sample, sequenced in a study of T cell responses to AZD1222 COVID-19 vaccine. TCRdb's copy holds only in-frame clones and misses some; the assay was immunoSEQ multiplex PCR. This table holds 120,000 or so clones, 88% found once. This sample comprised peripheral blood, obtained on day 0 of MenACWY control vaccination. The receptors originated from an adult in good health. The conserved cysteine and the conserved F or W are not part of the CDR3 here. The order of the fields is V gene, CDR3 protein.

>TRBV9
ASSVKGFTGELF
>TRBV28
ASRTGGTGANVLT
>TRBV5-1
ASSTDHRASDYGYT
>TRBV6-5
ASSYPGQGVTEAF
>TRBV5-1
ASSLGRGRSSYEQY
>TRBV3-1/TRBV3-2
ASSQAPPGTTFGDTQY
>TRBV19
ASSTFTLKAF
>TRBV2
ASRRETGGGTGELF
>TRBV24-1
ATSTGRFGTQY
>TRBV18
ASSRTGTYEQY
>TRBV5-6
ASSHVVAGLELF
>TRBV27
ASSSLAGSYEQY
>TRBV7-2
ASSLGQGSFGYT
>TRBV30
AWSDGPLSYNEQF
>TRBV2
ATRGGVGSSGNTIY
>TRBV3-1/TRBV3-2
ASSHRDSMNTEAF
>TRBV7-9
ASSLGGLTSYEQY
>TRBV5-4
ASSLEVGRGTEAF
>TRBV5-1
ASRTRLNTEAF
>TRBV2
ASRGTRGETQY
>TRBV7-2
ASSSLQVRALTGELF
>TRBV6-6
ASSQQFTEAF
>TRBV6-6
ASSYYRRGNTEAF
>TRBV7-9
ASSLVAGVEQY
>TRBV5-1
ASRPGLAGGEQF
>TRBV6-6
ASSPTPGGTEAF
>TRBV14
ASSRGHDYGYT
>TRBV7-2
ASSLDSQETQY
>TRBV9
ASSTPGTGSNEQF
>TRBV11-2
ASSSQGLSNQPQH
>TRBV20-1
SARGNVGHN
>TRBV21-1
ASSIAGERNEQY
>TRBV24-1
ATSDTTSGMLNEQF
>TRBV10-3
AISEATGAGRPEAF
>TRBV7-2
ASSFSQGGQPQH
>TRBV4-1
ASSQVGQPQH
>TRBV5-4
ASSAAPGQGSYEQY
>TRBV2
ASSAGQARNTGELF
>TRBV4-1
ASSQGADMNTEAF
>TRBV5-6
ASSLGYGGLTQY